This entry describes one TCR beta chain. Its antigen is still unknown. The junction and the germline gene differ at one end; a read error may be behind it. These data originate in a study of identical twins' blood T cells. Study-level findings and limits: Shared CDR3 clonotype counts tracked mainly the product of cloneset sizes. Shared environment remains a possible cause of twin similarity. Twins shared more top CDR3 clonotypes than unrelated donors did.

Germline V gives CDR1 SGHAT, CDR2 FQDESV (reference sequence). The CDR3 extends over 17 amino acids. A previously described protocol, modified, built RNA-based TCR cDNA libraries. TCRdb reprocessed the 5' RACE reads with MiXCR, giving one entry per CDR3 protein. The data contain 300,000 to 450,000 distinct CDR3 sequences, 28% of them seen just once; the ten biggest clones take up more than 5.5%. The sequencing sample was made of PBMCs. The rearrangement links TRBV11-1 to TRBJ2-3, with 9 bases matching TRBD1. The sequence was obtained from a woman between 18 and 55 years old in good health. Written as DNA, the CDR3 is TGTGTCAGCAGCTTAGGTCCAGGACAGGGGAGCACAGATACGCAGTATTTT. As protein: CVSSLGPGQGSTDTQYF.